The 27 T cell receptor beta chains reported below all come from one sample, sequenced in a study of post-analysis software for immune sequencing data. The TCR beta cDNA libraries carried unique molecular identifiers. MiXCR, applied by TCRdb to the PCR reads, yields one record per CDR3 protein. The repertoire has about 770,000 distinct CDR3 sequences, 35% to 55% of them found once; the top ten carry 4.9%. The study's findings and limits: The study found TRBV5-6, TRBV5-1 and TRBV20-1 among five or six TRBV segments more frequent in patients than controls.

These receptors lack a known antigen. The sequenced sample was blood. The receptors originated from a girl under 18 with multiple sclerosis.

This chain connects TRBV7-2 to TRBJ2-6, with D possibly TRBD1 on 5 matching bases. Germline V gene lookup returns CDR1 SGHTA and CDR2 FQGNSA. The CDR3 runs to 15 residues. V lost 5 bases and J 5 bases, leaving 13 bases between the germline ends. The CDR3 bases are TGTGCCAGCAGCAATCAGGGTCGTCGGGCCAACGTCCTGACTTTC. It is translated as CASSNQGRRANVLTF.

This sequence joins TRBV9 and TRBJ2-2, with D maybe TRBD2 (5 bases). This CDR3 is 17 amino acids long. Germline V gives CDR1 SGDLS, CDR2 YYNGEE. With 6 bases removed from V and 4 bases from J, the gap between germline ends came to 22 bases. The CDR3, as DNA: TGTGCCAGCACCGGCTTCCCGGGGTCTAGTTTCACCGGGGAGCTGTTTTTT. Translated, it gives CASTGFPGSSFTGELFF.

This sequence joins TRBV6-2 or TRBV6-3 and TRBJ2-7; TRBD2 is a possible D gene (6 bases). V was shortened by 7 bases and J by 2 bases, with 21 bases between the two germline ends. Per germline, CDR1 MNHEY and CDR2 SVGEGT. This CDR3 is 16 amino acids long. The CDR3 sequence is CASTRGGTPGTYEQYF. Here the CDR3 DNA reads TGTGCCAGCACCCGAGGCGGGACCCCAGGGACCTACGAGCAGTACTTC.

This rearrangement joins TRBV7-3 to TRBJ1-1; D possibly corresponds to TRBD1 (6 bases). Trimming shortened V by 2 bases and J by 1 base, and 14 bases separated the two germline ends. CDR3 length: 16 residues. CDR1 is SGHTA and CDR2 is FQGTGA in the germline V gene. The CDR3 loop reads CASSLGAGVPNTEAFF. For the CDR3, the DNA is TGTGCCAGCAGCTTAGGGGCAGGGGTCCCGAACACTGAAGCTTTCTTT.

This CDR3 is CSVLTATNTGELFF. CDR3 coding DNA: TGCAGCGTCCTGACAGCCACTAACACCGGGGAGCTGTTTTTT. The V call is TRBV29-1, the J call TRBJ2-2; possibly TRBD1 for D (5 bases). The CDR3 sequence is 14 residues long. Germline V gives CDR1 SQVTM, CDR2 ANQGSEA. The V end was cut by 6 bases, the J end by 2 bases, with 13 bases between.

This clonotype was recorded a few times. The chain links TRBV6-6 to TRBJ1-1; D not certain. V was trimmed by 6 bases and J by 4 bases, leaving 15 bases between them. Germline V gene data show CDR1 as MNHNY and CDR2 as SVGAGI (reference sequence). The length of the CDR3 is 14 residues. CDR3 sequence: CASRITTGPTEAFF. The CDR3 coding sequence is TGTGCCAGCAGGATTACTACCGGGCCCACTGAAGCTTTCTTT.

V gene TRBV5-1 combines with J gene TRBJ2-4; TRBD2 might be the D (5 bases). V dropped 6 bases and J dropped 0 bases, with 10 bases sitting between them. The CDR3 contains 14 residues. The germline V gene encodes CDR1 SGHRS and CDR2 YFSETQ. The CDR3 bases are TGCGCCAGCACCCCTGGACTAGCCAAAAACATTCAGTACTTC. Translation gives CASTPGLAKNIQYF. The complete variable domain, with remaining parts taken from reference TRBV5-1 and TRBJ2-4, reads KAGVTQTPRYLIKTRGQQVTLSCSPISGHRSVSWYQQTPGQGLQFLFEYFSETQRNKGNFPGRFSGRQFSNSRSEMNVSTLELGDSALYLCASTPGLAKNIQYFGAGTRLSVL.

For this clonotype: Germline and junction disagree at one end, which may indicate a read error. This chain uses TRBV7-7 with TRBJ2-2, with 7 positions matching TRBD2. This CDR3 spans 13 amino acids. Germline V lookup: CDR1 SSHAT, CDR2 FNYEAQ (reference sequence). CDR3 protein: CASSLAGGKELFF. CDR3 DNA: TGTGCTAGCAGCTTAGCGGGCGGGAAGGAGCTGTTTTTT.

CDR3 nucleotides: TGTGCCAGCAGTGAAGGTACCGGGACAGGGGATGGCTACACCTTC. The encoded protein is CASSEGTGTGDGYTF. The chain recombines TRBV2 with TRBJ1-2, with 10 bases lining up with TRBD1. The germline CDR1 and CDR2 sequences are SNHLY and FYNNEI. The CDR3 runs to 15 residues. V was clipped by 1 base and J by 6 bases; unmatched bases: 5.

This clonotype was found a few times. The chain recombines TRBV10-3 with TRBJ2-7; 15 bases line up with TRBD2. Germline CDR1 is ENHRY and CDR2 is SYGVKD. After removal of 0 bases from V and 1 base from J, the junction contained 7 bases not matched to a gene. The CDR3 is 19 residues long. The CDR3 reads CAISESWTSGRAGSYEQYF. CDR3 DNA sequence: TGTGCCATCAGTGAGTCTTGGACTAGCGGGAGGGCCGGGTCCTACGAGCAGTACTTC.

In this sample, this clonotype turned up a few times. This rearrangement joins TRBV7-9 to TRBJ1-2; 8 nucleotides align to TRBD1. The V and J ends lost 0 bases and 5 bases, in that order; junction bases with no gene match: 8. The CDR3 extends over 16 amino acids. In germline, CDR1 is SEHNR, CDR2 FQNEAQ (reference sequence). The DNA for the CDR3 is TGTGCCAGCAGCTTAGCGCTCAGGGGGCCTGTTTATGGCTACACCTTC. This translates into CASSLALRGPVYGYTF.

The chain is built from TRBV16 and TRBJ1-1, with D unresolved. Germline V gives CDR1 KGHSY, CDR2 FQNENV. Trimming pared 0 bases from V and 7 bases from J, leaving 9 bases between. The CDR3 spans 13 residues. For the CDR3, the DNA is TGTGCCAGCAGCCAATCGGACGGCTTTGAAGCTTTCTTT. Encoded protein: CASSQSDGFEAFF.

The CDR3 loop reads CANQAGEGVDEQFF. The CDR3 DNA reads TGTGCCAACCAAGCGGGAGAGGGTGTAGATGAGCAGTTCTTC. The chain combines TRBV25-1 with TRBJ2-1; 8 nucleotides line up with TRBD2. The CDR3 length is 14 residues. CDR1 is MGHDK, CDR2 SYGVNS, per germline. Trimming at V came to 10 bases and at J to 8 bases, leaving 13 bases not matched to a gene.

The chain joins TRBV27 to TRBJ1-2; D uncertain. Germline CDR1 reads MNHEY; CDR2 reads SMNVEV (reference sequence). CDR3 length equals 14 residues. The germline V and J ends were trimmed by 2 bases and 3 bases, with 10 bases remaining between them. The CDR3: CASSLEAGYYGYTF. The CDR3 DNA follows: TGTGCCAGCAGTTTAGAGGCTGGGTACTATGGCTACACCTTC.

This clonotype was seen only once. The chain employs TRBV12-3 or TRBV12-4 and TRBJ1-1, with 9 bases that match TRBD1. V was pared by 4 bases and J by 5 bases, with 8 bases of the junction left unmatched. The CDR3 has 15 amino acids. The CDR3 DNA follows: TGTGCCAGCAGTTCAACGACAGGGGGGTGGACTGAAGCTTTCTTT. This codes for CASSSTTGGWTEAFF.

Here the CDR3 reads CASSQEQAGGIYTDTQYF. The CDR3 nucleotides read TGCGCCAGCAGCCAAGAACAAGCGGGAGGAATATACACAGATACGCAGTATTTT. The rearrangement joins TRBV4-3 to TRBJ2-3, with TRBD2 matching 9 bases. CDR3 length: 18 amino acids. With 0 bases clipped from V and 2 bases from J, the junction kept 9 bases outside the gene matches. Germline V gene data show CDR1 as LGHNA and CDR2 as YSLEER.

The chain combines TRBV27 with TRBJ2-3, with D perhaps matching TRBD1 (5 bases). This CDR3 comprises 15 residues. V was trimmed by 4 bases and J by 4 bases, leaving 15 bases between them. Germline V CDR1 and CDR2: MNHEY, SMNVEV (reference sequence). The DNA for the CDR3 is TGTGCCAGCAGTTACGAGGCAGGGTCGTCAGATACGCAGTATTTT. This gives the protein CASSYEAGSSDTQYF.

The genes are TRBV11-3 and TRBJ2-1; maybe TRBD2 (5 bases). The germline V and J ends were trimmed by 8 bases and 9 bases, with 14 bases remaining between them. CDR3 size: 12 residues. Germline assignment: CDR1 SGHNT and CDR2 YENEEA. This CDR3 is CASGSRVSEQFF. CDR3 bases: TGTGCCAGCGGTTCGAGGGTTAGTGAGCAGTTCTTC.

This clonotype turned up a few times. This chain uses TRBV20-1 with TRBJ2-7, with 10 bases identical to TRBD2. This CDR3 contains 17 residues. V shed 3 bases, J shed 0 bases, and the junction held 11 bases outside the gene matches. The germline V gene has CDR1 DFQATT and CDR2 SNEGSKA (reference sequence). CDR3 loop: CSASTTSGLLSSYEQYF. CDR3 sequence (DNA): TGCAGTGCTAGTACGACTAGCGGGTTACTAAGCTCCTACGAGCAGTACTTC.

The chain carries TRBV3-1 and TRBJ1-5, with D perhaps matching TRBD1 (6 bases). The CDR3 totals 14 residues. Deletions cut 3 bases from V and 5 bases from J, with 11 bases between. CDR1 is LGHDT and CDR2 is YNNKEL in the germline V gene (reference sequence). The CDR3 sequence: CASSQAPGDQPQHF. CDR3 DNA sequence: TGTGCCAGCAGCCAGGCGCCAGGGGATCAGCCCCAGCATTTT.

This chain links TRBV4-1 with TRBJ2-1, with 10 bases identical to TRBD2. Trimming took 4 bases from V and 4 from J; bases not matched to a gene: 13. The CDR3 length is 18 residues. Germline CDR1 reads MGHRA; CDR2 reads YSYEKL. Here the CDR3 reads CASSLWTSGNSGYNEQFF. The CDR3 bases are TGCGCCAGCAGCCTTTGGACTAGCGGAAATTCTGGGTACAATGAGCAGTTCTTC.

In regard to this clonotype: Its ends do not fully match the called genes, so a read error is possible. The chain links TRBV7-9 to TRBJ2-1; TRBD2 agrees at 10 bases. There are 16 residues in the CDR3. CDR1 and CDR2 from the germline V gene are SEHNR and FQNEAQ (reference sequence). CDR3 residues: CASSLAGVYPYNEQFF. CDR3 DNA sequence: TGTGCCAGCAGCCTAGCGGGAGTTTACCCATACAATGAGCAGTTCTTC.

The CDR3 reads CSAEVTSGTYNEQFF. The CDR3 region has the DNA TGCAGTGCAGAAGTTACTAGCGGGACCTACAATGAGCAGTTCTTC. This chain links TRBV20-1 with TRBJ2-1, with 10 bases lining up with TRBD2. Germline values: CDR1 DFQATT, CDR2 SNEGSKA (reference sequence). The CDR3 spans 15 residues. Unmatched junction bases numbered 7, after V lost 6 bases and J lost 2 bases.

This chain joins TRBV24-1 and TRBJ2-3; maybe TRBD1 (6 bases). V dropped 4 bases and J dropped 6 bases, with 25 bases sitting between them. The V gene's germline CDR1 is KGHDR and CDR2 SFDVKD. The CDR3 totals 18 residues. CDR3 sequence reads: CATSDPSQGAAVRDTQYF. In DNA, the CDR3 is TGTGCCACCAGTGACCCTTCACAGGGAGCGGCCGTTCGGGATACGCAGTATTTT.

This chain's CDR3 is CASSLTGQTGGYTF. For the CDR3, the DNA is TGTGCCAGCAGCCTTACAGGGCAGACAGGTGGCTACACCTTC. The chain recombines TRBV7-8 with TRBJ1-2; possibly TRBD1 for D (6 bases). The germline gives CDR1 SGHVS, CDR2 FQNEAQ. This CDR3 comprises 14 residues. Trimming took off 5 bases at V and 7 bases at J, with 17 bases between the two ends. Full variable domain (outside the CDR3, taken from reference TRBV7-8 and TRBJ1-2): GAGVSQSPRYKVAKRGQDVALRCDPISGHVSLFWYQQALGQGPEFLTYFQNEAQLDKSGLPSDRFFAERPEGSVSTLKIQRTQQEDSAVYLCASSLTGQTGGYTFGSGTRLTVV.

The chain is built from TRBV29-1 and TRBJ2-1; 8 bases are a match to TRBD1. V trimming: 1 base; J trimming: 6 bases; junction bases outside the gene matches: 5. This CDR3 has 14 amino acids. Germline CDR1 SQVTM, CDR2 ANQGSEA. The CDR3 reads CSVEGGQAPNEQFF. The CDR3 DNA sequence: TGCAGCGTTGAAGGGGGACAGGCCCCCAATGAGCAGTTCTTC.

As to this clonotype: A read error may account for a junction end that differs from germline. The V gene is TRBV7-3, the J gene TRBJ2-1, with D possibly called TRBD1 or TRBD2 (5 bases each). Germline V gene data show CDR1 as SGHTA and CDR2 as FQGTGA. CDR3 length: 15 amino acids. The DNA for the CDR3 is TGCGCCAGCAGCTTAACGTTTGGGACCAACAATGAGCAGTTCTTC. It translates to CASSLTFGTNNEQFF. The entire variable domain, with the rest obtained from reference TRBV7-3 and TRBJ2-1, is as follows: GAGVSQTPSNKVTEKGKYVELRCDPISGHTALYWYRQSLGQGPEFLIYFQGTGAADDSGLPNDRFFAVRPEGSVSTLKIQRTERGDSAVYLCASSLTFGTNNEQFFGPGTRLTVL.